Described below is a single T cell receptor beta chain sequence and its context. In this sample, this clone turned up a few times. No antigen is known for it. No base qualities exist here, and no much larger clone lies one base off it. The same CDR3 also results from other DNA sequences found in this sample. This entry belongs to a study of beta chain features in type 1 diabetes (dated by TCRdb to the late 2010s). As for the study more broadly: No differences in mean age, gender distribution, total cell number or subset yield were found between patients and healthy donors. A total of around 100 million sorted cells were examined across all samples, and RNA yield correlated strongly with the number of cells per subset. In the study, recently diagnosed type 1 diabetes patients and matched healthy donors were compared on the TCRB repertoires of their sorted circulating CD4+ T cell subsets. Whereas all 28 donors provided naive and central memory subsets, regulatory and stem cell-like memory subsets were isolated from just 8 patients and roughly 8 healthy donors.

The trim is 3 bases for V and 4 bases for J, with a gap of 7 bases between the germline ends. The germline V gene specifies ENHRY as CDR1 and SYGVKD as CDR2. The CDR3 runs 14 amino acids, cysteine and phenylalanine included. Only the CDR3 DNA stays, 42 bases, in frame from base 1. From each donor, a single peripheral blood sample of 100 to 150 mL on average was drawn into heparinised tubes. Using a panel that included CD45RO, CCR7, CD25, CD127, CD95 and CD27, naive, central memory, regulatory and stem cell-like memory CD4+ T cells were sorted on a BD FACSAria II. Every sorted population had a purity above 98%. PBMCs were isolated right away by Lymphoprep density gradient centrifugation and were stained directly, without culture. So that batch effects would be minimized, each experiment stained and sorted samples in pairs, pairing one healthy donor with one patient. All of the isolated RNA was reverse transcribed with the High Capacity cDNA Reverse Transcription Kit, so expressed TCRB transcripts were sequenced. Deep immunoSEQ sequencing was applied to naive, central memory and regulatory T cell samples, giving an average of about 3.7 million total reads per sample. Sorted cells were lysed in RLT buffer, and RNA was extracted using DNase-treated RNeasy Micro or Mini kits according to cell number. To prevent cross-contamination, each cell subset was processed individually, whereas patient and healthy donor samples were processed jointly. The immunoSEQ multiplex PCR was used to amplify TCRB sequences from cDNA, generating 87-bp fragments that spanned the CDR3 region. Amplicons were sequenced on the Illumina HiSeq platform. The study's processing was this. Synthetic template baselines were used to correct PCR bias computationally, reads within Hamming distance 2 were collapsed, and singletons that could not be merged were discarded. By aligning reads against IMGT, V, D and J genes, CDR3 length, and insertions or deletions at six rearrangement sites were assigned. Within each subset, clonotype counts were normalized to the number of sorted cells before true diversity and Gini coefficients were calculated with the tcR R package. The overlap coefficient, calculated on TCRB nucleotide sequences, was used to measure repertoire sharing. Out-of-frame TCRB sequences from naive cells were analyzed to stand in for the pre-selection repertoire. TCRdb mirrors the immuneACCESS table, restricted to in-frame sequences. Some clones are absent from its copies; in checked studies, under half trace to an unresolved V gene, and the reason for the others is unknown. V and J calls and clone size follow that table, whereas D and trimming were derived from the DNA. The sample includes around 690,000 clones, with under 15% observed a single time. Clones ranked in the top ten supply more than 0.09% of the sample.

What the study reported, not specific to this receptor: Because the HLA sub-analyses included only small numbers of individuals, any influence of HLA type on TCRB rearrangement was left unresolved. Naive, central memory and regulatory TCRB repertoires appeared to be more alike among patients than among healthy donors. Patients with type 1 diabetes made fewer insertions and deleted more nucleotides at VDJ recombination sites, implying thymic rearrangement abnormalities. Because cDNA was sequenced instead of genomic DNA, highly expressing activated cells could be over-represented, though the groups showed no difference in activation or CD3 levels. Type 1 diabetes patients showed a moderate but significant shortening of TCRB CDR3 length in all four CD4+ subsets. PCR may preferentially amplify shorter templates, but because patient and control samples were amplified and corrected together, any resulting skew would affect both groups equally.

This TCR was sampled from a man younger than 40 with type 1 diabetes. The chain joins TRBV10-3 to TRBJ2-6; the D gene is unclear. The sample comprised naive CD4+ T cells from blood. This specimen's cell subset or site label, interpreted: true naive CD4+ T cells. The sequenced DNA is TGTGCCATCAGTGACAGGTCCGGGGCCAACGTCCTGACTTTC. This sequence encodes CAISDRSGANVLTF.